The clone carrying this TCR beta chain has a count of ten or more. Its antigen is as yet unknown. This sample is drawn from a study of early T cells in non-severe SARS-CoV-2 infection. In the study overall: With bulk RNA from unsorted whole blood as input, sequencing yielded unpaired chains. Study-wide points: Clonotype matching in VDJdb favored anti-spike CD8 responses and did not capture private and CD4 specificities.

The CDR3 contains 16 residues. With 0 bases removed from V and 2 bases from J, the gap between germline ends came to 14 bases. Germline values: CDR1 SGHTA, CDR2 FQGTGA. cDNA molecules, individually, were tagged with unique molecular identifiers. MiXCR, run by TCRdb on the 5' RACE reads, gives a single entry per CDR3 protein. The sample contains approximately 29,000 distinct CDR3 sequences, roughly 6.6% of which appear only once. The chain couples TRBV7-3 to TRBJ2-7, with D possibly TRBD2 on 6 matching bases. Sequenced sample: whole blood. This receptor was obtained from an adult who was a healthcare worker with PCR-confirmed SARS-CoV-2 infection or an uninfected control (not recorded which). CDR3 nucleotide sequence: TGTGCCAGCAGCTTAACGACTGGCAGCGGGCCCTACGAGCAGTACTTC. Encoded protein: CASSLTTGSGPYEQYF.